This T cell receptor beta chain was retrieved from a study of shared clonotypes between healthy human individuals. Broader study findings: Sharing of clonotypes among donors was expected to vary with sequencing depth. Larger estimated richness was generally seen in naive subsets than in memory subsets.

As originally analysed: Junction-only sequences produced by ImmunoSEQ had no quality scores, so filtering differed. Clones were sequenced by immunoSEQ multiplex PCR, and TCRdb holds only the in-frame ones, with some missing. Clonal size and the V and J genes are those of that table, whereas D and trimming came from the DNA. The data contain a few million clones, approximately 93% of them singletons. In the case of this clone: What it binds is not known.

The length of the CDR3 is 16 residues. The ends lost 5 bases at V and 3 bases at J; junction bases unmatched: 10. Per the germline V gene, CDR1 is MGHRA and CDR2 is YSYEKL. This sequence was found in a man in his late teens or twenties in good health. Some clones in this sample may be carry-over from other donors' samples. V is TRBV4-1 and J is TRBJ1-5; 7 nucleotides match TRBD1. Sequencing used naive CD4+ T cells from PBMCs. Described subset: CD45RA+ positively selected. CDR3 in DNA: TGCGCCAGCAGCTATCTACAGGGGCCGGCCAATCAGCCCCAGCATTTT. Translation gives CASSYLQGPANQPQHF.